A single sample is the source of the 14 T cell receptor beta chains below, sequenced in a study of T cell repertoires in aging, cancer and after chemotherapy. The template was genomic DNA from peripheral blood, not RNA. TRB rearrangements spanning V, D and J were amplified using mixed TRB-A/B primers. TCRdb called the multiplex PCR reads again in MiXCR, with one record for every CDR3 protein. Here the sample spans 8,500 to 10,000 distinct CDR3 sequences, around 40% being singletons. Sequenced sample: blood. The receptors originated from a human donor in good health.

This chain uses TRBV18 with TRBJ1-4, with TRBD1 matching 9 bases. V lost 4 bases to trimming and J lost 8 bases; unmatched junction nucleotides: 8. The germline V gene encodes CDR1 KGHSH and CDR2 LQKENI. This CDR3 comprises 15 residues. The CDR3 DNA is TGTGCCAGCTCACTGGGGACAGGGAAACGCGAAAAACTGTTTTTT. Encoded protein: CASSLGTGKREKLFF.

The rearrangement uses TRBV20-1 and TRBJ1-1; D unclear. Trimming shortened V by 7 bases and J by 1 base, and 10 bases separated the two germline ends. The CDR3 is 12 amino acids. Germline V gene sequence: CDR1 DFQATT, CDR2 SNEGSKA (reference sequence). The CDR3 reads CSVKTSNTEAFF. CDR3 DNA: TGCAGTGTCAAGACATCGAACACTGAAGCTTTCTTT.

This chain joins TRBV19 and TRBJ1-2; 8 nucleotides align to TRBD1. The CDR3 is 17 residues long. After removal of 9 bases from V and 8 bases from J, the junction contained 23 bases not matched to a gene. Looked up from germline, CDR1 is LNHDA and CDR2 is SQIVND (reference sequence). The CDR3 is CASFPAVSGRGQSGYTF. CDR3 bases: TGTGCCAGCTTCCCCGCAGTTTCCGGCAGGGGGCAAAGCGGCTACACCTTC.

The rearrangement uses TRBV18 and TRBJ1-3; D is unclear. The CDR3 contains 15 residues. The germline V gene encodes CDR1 KGHSH and CDR2 LQKENI. The germline V and J ends were trimmed by 2 bases and 0 bases, with 8 bases remaining between them. The CDR3 nucleotides are TGTGCCAGCTCACCAGATCTAGCCTCTGGAAACACCATATATTTT. This encodes CASSPDLASGNTIYF.

The V gene is TRBV27, the J gene TRBJ1-2; TRBD1 aligns across 7 bases. This CDR3 is built from 15 residues. In germline, CDR1 is MNHEY, CDR2 SMNVEV (reference sequence). Unmatched junction bases numbered 10, after V lost 5 bases and J lost 4 bases. The CDR3, as DNA: TGTGCCAGCAGTCTAGACAGGGATAAAGCCTATGGCTACACCTTC. Translation: CASSLDRDKAYGYTF.

The chain joins TRBV7-3 to TRBJ2-4; D is uncertain. CDR1 and CDR2 from the germline V gene are SGHTA and FQGTGA. Trimming removed 4 bases from V and 8 bases from J, with 12 bases in between. The CDR3 runs to 13 residues. The DNA of the CDR3 is TGTGCCAGCAGCTCGACGGCACAGCACATTCAGTACTTC. Protein sequence: CASSSTAQHIQYF.

The count of this clonotype is one. The chain uses TRBV7-4 and TRBJ2-5; 11 bases map to TRBD2. The V segment lost 1 base and the J segment 4 bases; nucleotides outside the gene matches: 5. CDR3 length: 16 residues. Germline values: CDR1 SGHVT, CDR2 SQSDAQ. CDR3 nucleotide sequence: TGTGCCAGCAGCTTAGGGCTAGCGGGAGGAGGAGAGACCCAGTACTTC. This sequence encodes CASSLGLAGGGETQYF.

The rearrangement joins TRBV24-1 to TRBJ2-2, with TRBD2 identical over 16 bases. The CDR3 is 17 amino acids. V lost 5 bases and J lost 7; bases outside the gene matches: 6. The V gene's germline CDR1 is KGHDR and CDR2 SFDVKD. DNA for the CDR3: TGTGCCACCAGTGTCGGGACTAGCGGGAGGGCCGTCGGGGAGCTGTTTTTT. Translating gives CATSVGTSGRAVGELFF.

This chain connects TRBV6-2 or TRBV6-3 to TRBJ2-7; 8 nucleotides line up with TRBD1. CDR3 length equals 16 residues. V was clipped by 6 bases and J by 4 bases; unmatched bases: 14. Per the germline V gene, CDR1 is MNHEY and CDR2 is SVGEGT. CDR3 bases: TGTGCCAGCAGCTTACTTACGGGGGACAGGCCTTACGAGCAGTACTTC. Residues: CASSLLTGDRPYEQYF.

This clonotype showed up just once. V usage is TRBV7-9 and J usage is TRBJ2-7; 7 bases map to TRBD1. The germline V gene has CDR1 SEHNR and CDR2 FQNEAQ (reference sequence). Trimming cost V 0 bases and J 2 bases; bases outside gene matches: 4. This CDR3 has 15 residues. CDR3: CASSLARQGPYEQYF. The CDR3 DNA follows: TGTGCCAGCAGCTTAGCCCGACAGGGTCCCTACGAGCAGTACTTC. The variable domain in full, completed from reference TRBV7-9 and TRBJ2-7, reads DTGVSQNPRHKITKRGQNVTFRCDPISEHNRLYWYRQTLGQGPEFLTYFQNEAQLEKSRLLSDRFSAERPKGSFSTLEIQRTEQGDSAMYLCASSLARQGPYEQYFGPGTRLTVT.

This clonotype was observed a handful of times. The gene calls are TRBV5-6 and TRBJ1-1, with 8 bases lining up with TRBD1. The CDR3 length is 15 residues. Germline V gene data show CDR1 as SGHDT and CDR2 as YYEEEE. Trimming at V came to 0 bases and at J to 4 bases, leaving 5 bases not matched to a gene. CDR3 bases: TGTGCCAGCAGCTTGGTGGACAGGGCGAGCACTGAAGCTTTCTTT. Translated: CASSLVDRASTEAFF.

In its sample, this clonotype was seen a few times. The J gene is TRBJ2-1, the V gene TRBV6-1; the D gene is possibly TRBD1 (6 bases). Germline V lookup: CDR1 MNHNS, CDR2 SASEGT. This CDR3 comprises 17 residues. Trimming shortened V by 5 bases and J by 0 bases, and 17 bases separated the two germline ends. DNA of the CDR3: TGTGCCAGCAGTCGAATACCCGGGACACCCTCCTACAATGAGCAGTTCTTC. It yields the protein CASSRIPGTPSYNEQFF.

This clonotype was counted only a few times. The V gene is TRBV5-6, the J gene TRBJ2-7; 7 nucleotides line up with TRBD1. The CDR3 totals 16 residues. The V segment lost 2 bases and the J segment 6 bases; nucleotides outside the gene matches: 14. The V gene's germline CDR1 is SGHDT and CDR2 YYEEEE. The CDR3 DNA sequence: TGTGCCAGCAGCTTCGCCAGAGGGGGCGCGAGGGGCGAGCAGTACTTC. This codes for CASSFARGGARGEQYF. The full variable domain, its missing parts supplied by reference TRBV5-6 and TRBJ2-7, is DAGVTQSPTHLIKTRGQQVTLRCSPKSGHDTVSWYQQALGQGPQFIFQYYEEEERQRGNFPDRFSGHQFPNYSSELNVNALLLGDSALYLCASSFARGGARGEQYFGPGTRLTVT.

In its sample, this clonotype ranks as large (0.1 to 1%). V usage is TRBV29-1 and J usage is TRBJ2-5; TRBD2 matches at 8 bases. Germline V gene data show CDR1 as SQVTM and CDR2 as ANQGSEA. V shed 7 bases, J shed 3 bases, and the junction held 10 bases outside the gene matches. This CDR3 has 14 amino acids. CDR3 loop: CSGHGGGEKETQYF. The CDR3, as DNA: TGCAGCGGGCACGGGGGGGGCGAAAAAGAGACCCAGTACTTC.